This entry describes one TCR beta chain. The antigen this receptor binds is unknown. No much larger clonotype is one base removed from it; base qualities were not supplied. This specimen belongs to a study of Tregs in tolerant kidney transplant recipients (dated by TCRdb to the late 2010s). Looking at the study overall: Transplants used related donors with nonmyeloablative bone marrow transplantation; mixed chimerism was transient in the human trials. The study used TCRbeta sequencing to identify donor-specific regulatory T cells before combined kidney and bone marrow transplantation, then tracked those cells after transplant. Overall study outcomes, separate from this receptor: Donor-specific Treg expansion was found to exceed global Treg expansion in tolerant patients, suggesting antigen-driven rather than nonspecific expansion. Biological reproducibility was not directly assessed, although technical replication error appeared to be minimal. The study was limited by small patient numbers, and the findings need validation in larger populations and under other immunosuppression protocols. For some patients the PCR primers changed over time, which made it impossible to compare the samples from those patients at the nucleotide level. Expanding Tregs with activated donor B cells appeared to identify the most biologically relevant and donor-specific TCRbeta repertoire.

Trimming takes 4 bases from V and 5 bases from J, and the germline ends sit 23 bases apart. Reading the germline V gene gives CDR1 SGHDN and CDR2 FVKESK. The CDR3, from cysteine to phenylalanine, totals 17 residues. The read is trimmed to its CDR3 DNA, 51 bases read in frame from base 1. For TCRbeta CDR3 sequencing, genomic DNA was extracted from sorted cells using the QIAGEN DNeasy Blood and Tissue Kit. High-throughput TCRbeta CDR3 sequencing was carried out commercially through immunoSEQ, with PCR amplification with bias correction and internal controls included. In the authors' own workflow: Unique productive TCRbeta sequences were defined by CDR3 nucleotide sequence when primers matched and otherwise by CDR3 amino acid sequence together with Vbeta and Jbeta genes. Sorting error was corrected by removing sequences shared between sorted populations at a frequency ratio of 2:1 or less, and the remaining shared sequences were assigned to the higher population. A sequence was defined as donor-reactive if the sequence was expanded at least 5-fold in CFSE-low cells compared with unstimulated cells and had a frequency of at least 0.01% in CFSE-low cells. Repertoire divergence was quantified by Jensen-Shannon divergence using the top 100 TCRbeta sequences ranked by frequency. When a sample had multiple sequencing runs, each run was corrected for sorting error separately and the runs were then pooled. TCRdb obtained this table from immuneACCESS and retained in-frame rearrangements with V and J assigned. These tables miss some clones; where compared with another copy, unresolved V genes account for less than half of the shortfall, and the remainder is unexplained. Clone size and V and J calls were adopted from that table, with D and trimming inferred from the DNA. The sample profile shows approximately 98,000 clones; around 89% of them were found once. The ten largest clones take up nearly 0.35% of the sample.

This specimen's time point label, per the study, means: blood sample drawn before combined kidney and bone marrow transplant. Thawed PBMCs were FACS-sorted into unstimulated Tregs (CD4+CD25+CD127-), CD4+ non-Tregs (CD4+CD25-), CD4 cells and CD8 cells. A few combined kidney and bone marrow transplant recipients from the ITN036ST trial were included as patients, and samples were available only from these trial subjects. Healthy control blood was processed by Ficoll density gradient to PBMCs and cryopreserved; patient PBMCs were collected before and after transplant. The TCR was taken from a human donor who received a combined kidney and bone marrow transplant. The chain employs TRBV14 and TRBJ1-1, with TRBD1 as a weak D call on 6 bases. Sequencing used CD4+ T cells from blood, obtained before the transplant. The CDR3 reads as follows: CASSPDSIWGRGTEAFF. The DNA sequence is given as TGTGCCAGCAGCCCGGATTCGATTTGGGGGCGAGGAACTGAAGCTTTCTTT. The variable domain in full, with residues beyond the CDR3 obtained from the reference TRBV14 and TRBJ1-1 genes, is EAGVTQFPSHSVIEKGQTVTLRCDPISGHDNLYWYRRVMGKEIKFLLHFVKESKQDESGMPNNRFLAERTGGTYSTLKVQPAELEDSGVYFCASSPDSIWGRGTEAFFGQGTRLTVV.